The clone carrying this T cell receptor beta chain is deemed medium-sized. Some clones are missing from TCRdb's copy, which holds only in-frame ones; the method was immunoSEQ multiplex PCR. The data show approximately 170,000 clones, 91% seen once. The sample is drawn from a study of control samples from healthy donors and cancer patients. CDR3 length equals 15 residues. Trimming removed 6 bases from V and 0 bases from J, with 14 bases in between. Per germline, CDR1 MNHEY and CDR2 SMNVEV (reference sequence). The sequencing input was blood. The rearrangement joins TRBV27 to TRBJ1-2; D uncertain. This sequence was found in a woman aged 25-40 years in good health. In DNA, the CDR3 is TGTGCCAGCAGACACAAGTCGTGGTCTAACTATGGCTACACCTTC. Its translation is CASRHKSWSNYGYTF.